The present TCR beta chain was sequenced within a study of cytomegalovirus exposure and HLA in healthy donors. Sequencing used immunoSEQ multiplex PCR; TCRdb keeps in-frame clones, though not all of them. The table lists over 150,000 clones, roughly nine tenths of them singletons. The study drew the donors from its 120-subject validation cohort, separate from the roughly 700-subject first cohort. CDR1 and CDR2 (germline): SGHNT, YENEEA. Trimming cost V 4 bases and J 8 bases; bases outside gene matches: 15. The CDR3 covers 17 residues. Comment on this clone: Its antigen is not identified.

Findings of the study overall: Cytomegalovirus-associated TCR beta chains were listed, numbering around 150.

The receptor was derived from a man aged 18 to 29 in good health and CMV-seropositive. This chain joins TRBV11-3 and TRBJ2-1; 9 nucleotides line up with TRBD2. Sequencing was done on a sample of PBMCs. CDR3 nucleotide sequence: TGTGCCAGCAGCTCCCCTAAGGCGGGAGGGCCTCGGGATGAGCAGTTCTTC. Protein: CASSSPKAGGPRDEQFF.